The 13 T cell receptor beta chains given below trace back to one sample, sequenced in a study of cytomegalovirus exposure and HLA in healthy donors. 13 Jbeta primers and 60 Vbeta primers were used for the PCR. Libraries were prepared by immunoSEQ multiplex PCR; TCRdb keeps only in-frame clonotypes and omits some of them. The repertoire has about 200,000 clones, around 80% of them found once; the top ten carry 0.71%. The sequencing sample was made of PBMCs. These receptors were taken from a boy between 2 and 10 years old in good health and CMV-seronegative.

The rearrangement links TRBV29-1 to TRBJ2-1; 13 nucleotides align to TRBD2. The CDR3 runs 16 residues. Per germline, CDR1 SQVTM and CDR2 ANQGSEA. Trimming removed 4 bases from V and 6 bases from J; junction bases left unmatched: 9. The CDR3 loop reads CSVGGTSGEGFNEQFF. DNA for the CDR3: TGCAGCGTTGGAGGGACTAGCGGGGAGGGGTTCAATGAGCAGTTCTTC.

The chain is built from TRBV6-1 and TRBJ2-2, with 9 bases matching TRBD1. Germline CDR1 reads MNHNS; CDR2 reads SASEGT. With 4 bases clipped from V and 6 bases from J, the junction kept 6 bases outside the gene matches. This CDR3 contains 15 residues. The CDR3 region has the DNA TGTGCCAGCAGTGTACAGGGGGCGTGGGCCGGGGAGCTGTTTTTT. Residues: CASSVQGAWAGELFF.

The chain recombines TRBV16 with TRBJ1-1; D unresolved. Germline CDR1 and CDR2: KGHSY and FQNENV. This CDR3 has 13 residues. Deletions cut 6 bases from V and 6 bases from J, with 14 bases between. The CDR3 loop reads CASSPGWVSEAFF. CDR3 nucleotides: TGTGCCAGCAGTCCCGGGTGGGTCTCTGAAGCTTTCTTT.

This clone appeared a few times. J is TRBJ1-2 and V is TRBV20-1; maybe TRBD1 (5 bases). The CDR3 contains 11 residues. Trimming stripped 6 bases from V and 3 bases from J, with 8 bases between. Germline CDR1 reads DFQATT; CDR2 reads SNEGSKA (reference sequence). CDR3 sequence reads: CSAPRDYGYTF. The CDR3 DNA is TGCAGTGCCCCCAGGGACTATGGCTACACCTTC.

V gene TRBV30 combines with J gene TRBJ1-5, with TRBD1 matching 8 bases. V was pared by 2 bases and J by 5 bases, with 5 bases of the junction left unmatched. CDR1 is GTSNPN and CDR2 is SVGIG in the germline V gene (reference sequence). CDR3 length: 14 amino acids. This CDR3 reads CAWSRTGLHQPQHF. The CDR3 DNA reads as TGTGCCTGGAGTCGGACAGGGTTGCATCAGCCCCAGCATTTT.

V is TRBV23-1 and J is TRBJ2-3; D not certain. TRBV23-1 is sorted into the ORF group, with uncertain function. The CDR3 has 14 amino acids. The V and J ends lost 5 bases and 3 bases respectively, with 12 bases between them. CDR3 in DNA: TGCGCCAGCAGTGCCGTTAGAGTTACAGATACGCAGTATTTT. This sequence encodes CASSAVRVTDTQYF.

The chain uses TRBV19 and TRBJ2-7, with 11 bases aligning to TRBD2. From germline, CDR1 is LNHDA and CDR2 SQIVND (reference sequence). This CDR3 is built from 15 residues. Unmatched junction bases numbered 6, after V lost 5 bases and J lost 3 bases. The CDR3 bases are TGTGCCAGTAGTTTATTCGGGACTAGCGGCTACGAGCAGTACTTC. This codes for CASSLFGTSGYEQYF.

The CDR3 coding sequence is TGTGCCAGCAGTGCAGGCAATCAGCCCCAGCATTTT. Translated: CASSAGNQPQHF. The J gene is TRBJ1-5, the V gene TRBV2; D ambiguous. This CDR3 contains 12 residues. V shed 4 bases and J shed 2 bases, with 3 bases lying between them. Per the germline V gene, CDR1 is SNHLY and CDR2 is FYNNEI.

The chain links TRBV7-6 to TRBJ2-1; 7 bases match TRBD2. J was trimmed by 10 bases and V by 1 base; bases with no gene match: 4. The CDR3 is 13 amino acids. Germline CDR1 reads SGHVS; CDR2 reads FNYEAQ. CDR3 region: CASSLGGREEQFF. CDR3 DNA sequence: TGTGCCAGCAGCTTAGGCGGGAGAGAAGAGCAGTTCTTC. Full variable domain (outside the CDR3, taken from reference TRBV7-6 and TRBJ2-1): GAGVSQSPRYKVTKRGQDVALRCDPISGHVSLYWYRQALGQGPEFLTYFNYEAQQDKSGLPNDRFSAERPEGSISTLTIQRTEQRDSAMYRCASSLGGREEQFFGPGTRLTVL.

The chain recombines TRBV9 with TRBJ1-2, with 7 bases identical to TRBD1. The J segment lost 7 bases and the V segment lost 0 bases, leaving 9 bases of the junction unmatched. CDR3 length: 15 amino acids. Per germline, CDR1 SGDLS and CDR2 YYNGEE. CDR3 sequence reads: CASSVEGRGLSGYTF. Here the CDR3 DNA reads TGTGCCAGCAGCGTAGAGGGCAGGGGGTTAAGTGGCTACACCTTC. The entire variable domain, with the rest obtained from reference TRBV9 and TRBJ1-2, is as follows: DSGVTQTPKHLITATGQRVTLRCSPRSGDLSVYWYQQSLDQGLQFLIQYYNGEERAKGNILERFSAQQFPDLHSELNLSSLELGDSALYFCASSVEGRGLSGYTFGSGTRLTVV.

This clone was recorded a few times. CDR3 in amino acids: CASSYVAGSSEQYF. The CDR3 DNA reads TGTGCCAGCAGTTACGTAGCGGGAAGCAGCGAGCAGTACTTC. The V gene is TRBV6-5, the J gene TRBJ2-7, with 8 bases aligning to TRBD2. CDR1 is MNHEY, CDR2 SVGAGI, per germline. The junction had 6 bases not matched to a gene; V was cut back by 2 bases and J by 6 bases. This CDR3 comprises 14 residues.

The chain uses TRBV10-1 and TRBJ2-3; 12 bases align to TRBD2. V was clipped by 6 bases and J by 1 base; unmatched bases: 5. This CDR3 is 16 amino acids long. The germline V gene has CDR1 WNHNN and CDR2 SYGVQD (reference sequence). This CDR3 reads CASSRRTSGGTDTQYF. CDR3 nucleotide sequence: TGCGCCAGCAGCCGGAGGACTAGCGGGGGCACAGATACGCAGTATTTT.

CDR3 region: CASSEGTSGGPGSTDTQYF. CDR3 DNA: TGTGCCAGCAGTGAAGGGACTAGCGGGGGGCCGGGGAGCACAGATACGCAGTATTTT. The chain links TRBV6-1 to TRBJ2-3, with TRBD2 identical over 14 bases. Germline V gene lookup returns CDR1 MNHNS and CDR2 SASEGT. The V and J ends lost 1 base and 0 bases, in that order; junction bases with no gene match: 6. This CDR3 is built from 19 residues.